Ten or more counts support the clone carrying this T cell receptor beta chain. Its antigen is unidentified. RNA transcripts yielded amplified TCR beta CDR3 regions. Initially, a first-round RT-PCR of the TCR CDR3 employed the HTBI primer set. TCRdb recomputed calls from the multiplex PCR reads with MiXCR, one row per CDR3 protein. The sample lists a few hundred thousand distinct CDR3 sequences; approximately 15% were seen once. This sample was included in a study of T cells in Graves' hyperthyroidism and ophthalmopathy. General observations from the study: Most expanded thyroid clonotypes above 0.001 also appeared in blood.

Trimming removed 5 bases from V and 7 bases from J; junction bases left unmatched: 8. The CDR3 length is 15 residues. The specimen sequenced was blood. This TCR was sampled from a woman in her forties with Graves' ophthalmopathy. The chain recombines TRBV12-3 or TRBV12-4 with TRBJ1-6, with 7 bases fitting TRBD1. CDR3 coding DNA: TGTGCCAGCAGTAAGAACAGGGGAGACAATTCACCCCTCCACTTT. It encodes CASSKNRGDNSPLHF.